This entry describes one T cell receptor (beta chain). This clone was found a few times. It lacks a known antigen. The sample holds no much larger clone one base away, and base qualities are not on file. Library prep was done by the immunoSEQ multiplex PCR assay. RNA was extracted from all samples and reverse transcribed into cDNA as template for TCR sequencing. SuperScript III was used for first-strand cDNA synthesis, primed with a 2:1 mix of oligo-dT and random hexamers. Amplification bias was assessed with a synthetic immune receptor repertoire, and residual bias was removed computationally. The study's own analysis went as follows. Raw reads were preprocessed for error removal, and CDR3 was defined according to IMGT conventions as running from the conserved cysteine to phenylalanine. Clonality was computed as 1 minus the Shannon entropy, with the entropy normalized by log2 of the number of productive unique TCRs. Whether scalp clones were CD4 or CD8 was inferred by matching scalp TCRbeta sequences against CD4 and CD8 repertoires sorted from blood. The clones in this table, taken by TCRdb from immuneACCESS, are in-frame only. Not every clone is retained; where verified, under half of the shortfall comes from an unresolved V gene, and the cause of the rest is unknown. V and J calls plus clone size are reproduced from that table; the DNA served to infer D and trimming. The sample has some 180,000 clones on record, 50% to 70% of them singletons. The top ten constitute about 1.5% of the sample.

The CDR3 sequence holds 11 residues, the cysteine and phenylalanine included. The retained sequence is limited to the CDR3, 33 bases, with the frame set at the first base. From a lookup of the germline V gene, CDR1 and CDR2 are SNHLY and FYNNEI. The junction carries 8 bases between V and J, which are trimmed by 8 bases and 4 bases respectively. The sample is drawn from a study of CD8+ T cells in alopecia areata (dated by TCRdb to the late 2010s). Context from the whole study: The treated patients took part in an open-label pilot trial in which moderate-to-severe alopecia areata was treated with oral tofacitinib at 5 to 10 mg twice daily. Biopsies were taken from tofacitinib-treated patients at baseline and at 4 and 24 weeks of treatment, and a later scalp biopsy was taken in several of the tofacitinib-treated patients. In both human patients and the C3H/HeJ mouse model, the study applied high-throughput TCRbeta sequencing to look at T cell clonal expansion in alopecia areata. RNA came from the PAXgene miRNA kit for fixed scalp, the miRNeasy kit for PBMCs, and the RNeasy kit for mouse skin. Tofacitinib was administered for 6 to 18 months, and 6 months of follow-up off drug were then conducted to assess delayed response and recurrence. TCRbeta CDR3 regions were amplified by immunoSEQ multiplex PCR using 35 Vbeta forward and 13 Jbeta reverse primers. Clonality in the scalp was compared among normal scalp (n=4), patchy alopecia areata scalp (n=8), and alopecia totalis/universalis scalp (n=8). In humans, TCRbeta sequencing was performed on scalp tissue and on sorted CD4+ and CD8+ peripheral blood T cells from healthy controls and from patients with patchy or totalis/universalis alopecia areata.

The research as a whole found: Shared TCR sequences between patients were less evident than in mice, which may be partly attributable to HLA diversity in the patient population. Resident alphabeta T cells in normal human skin are also sequenced, complicating scalp TCR repertoire analysis, unlike mouse skin dominated by gammadelta T cells. Lesional scalp, especially in alopecia totalis/universalis, showed higher clonality and more expanded CD8+ clones than normal scalp, suggesting antigenic drive.

Per the publication, the time point label means: baseline before oral tofacitinib. Peripheral blood and lesional scalp punch biopsies were obtained from patients with alopecia areata. PBMCs were separated by density centrifugation and stained for CD3, CD4 and CD8, after which CD4+ and CD8+ T cells were sorted on a FACSAria. This receptor was taken from a human donor with alopecia areata. The source was CD4+ T cells sorted from blood, collected at week 0. The chain is encoded by TRBV2 joined to TRBJ1-2, with no confident D gene call. The CDR3 region has the sequence CASADIYGYTF. The DNA reads as follows: TGTGCCAGCGCCGACATCTATGGCTACACCTTC.